This T cell receptor beta chain appears in the sequencing data of a study of Graves' ophthalmopathy and Graves' hyperthyroidism. RNA transcripts yielded amplified TCR beta CDR3 regions. Following a first-round RT-PCR that used HTBI primers, a second-round multiplex PCR was carried out. MiXCR, run by TCRdb on the multiplex PCR reads, gives a single entry per CDR3 protein. The profile shows about 620,000 distinct CDR3 sequences, roughly 20% of them singletons. Germline V gene sequence: CDR1 MNHEY, CDR2 SMNVEV (reference sequence). V lost 0 bases to trimming and J lost 7 bases; unmatched junction nucleotides: 6. The CDR3 consists of 14 residues. In the case of this clonotype: The antigen is unknown.

Stable hyperthyroidism referred to disease that showed no ophthalmopathy within 18 months of follow-up. Patients newly diagnosed with hyperthyroidism, under 2 months' duration, were aged 18 to 65, the study reports. Study-level results: Blood shared most expanded thyroid clonotypes above 0.001 frequency.

Material: peripheral blood. The clonotype originates from a woman younger than 35 with stable Graves' hyperthyroidism. Some clones in this sample may be carry-over from other donors' samples. The chain uses TRBV27 and TRBJ2-7; 7 bases map to TRBD2. The CDR3 nucleotides read TGTGCCAGCAGTTTATCGGGGAGGGTCTGGGAGCAGTACTTC. Encoded protein: CASSLSGRVWEQYF.